Listed below are T cell receptor beta chains from one sample, sequenced in a study of circulating CD8 cells and anti-PD-1 response in melanoma. TCRdb used MiXCR to reprocess the reads, holding one entry per CDR3 protein. The sample has about 330 distinct CDR3 sequences; less than 10% are singletons. Material: CD8+ T cells from PBMCs, obtained at baseline or after one month of anti-PD-1 therapy (not recorded which). These receptors were obtained from a human donor with melanoma. CDR3s include the opening cysteine and the closing phenylalanine or tryptophan. Each record gives: V gene, J gene, clone size, CDR3 protein. Clone size appears in some rows only: once, few, many, or a class for an expanded clone.

>TRBV5-4|TRBJ2-5|medium-sized
CASSRTEQETQYF
>TRBV6-4|TRBJ2-6|once
CASSEGISRANVLTF
>TRBV29-1|TRBJ2-5|large
CSVEKEAGGETQYF
>TRBV6-4|TRBJ2-2|large
CASSDSTNTGELFF
>TRBV7-9|TRBJ2-7|medium-sized
CASSLGPGEQYF
>TRBV6-1|TRBJ2-3|medium-sized
CASSEVGGGADTQYF
>TRBV19|TRBJ1-1|large
CASSPQYPPAEAFF
>TRBV28|TRBJ2-1|large
CASSSFQGAVSSNEQFF
>TRBV28|TRBJ2-1|large
CASSTQDRGYVYEQFF
>TRBV6-4|TRBJ2-1|medium-sized
CASSDSGPGNEQFF
>TRBV6-1|TRBJ1-5|large
CASSEAGGFQPQHF
>TRBV28|TRBJ2-3|medium-sized
CASTWANTDTQYF
>TRBV6-1|TRBJ1-6|NA
CARGEATGGNSPLHF
>TRBV4-1|TRBJ2-3|large
CASSQFGGETDTQYF
>TRBV19|TRBJ2-1|large
CASKVASLPNEQFF
>TRBV4-2|TRBJ2-6|large
CASSQDKGSGANVLTF
>TRBV6-4|TRBJ2-3|large
CASSEQGASDTQYF
>TRBV27|TRBJ2-7|large
CASRGGIHEQYF
>TRBV28|TRBJ2-2|large
CASSSGTSGGPNTGELFF
>TRBV6-4|TRBJ2-1|large
CASSDSSGGANEQFF
>TRBV27|TRBJ2-1|large
CASSLDRDTSSYNEQFF
>TRBV12-3/TRBV12-4|TRBJ1-5|large
CASSLKGAVETQHF
>TRBV4-1|TRBJ2-7|large
CASSQDRGTGGNEQYF
>TRBV7-9|TRBJ1-2|large
CASSPGQGEAGYTF
>TRBV9|TRBJ1-1|large
CASSQAGAGTEAFF
>TRBV25-1|TRBJ2-7|large
CASSEKGTYEQYF
>TRBV5-8|TRBJ2-4|large
CASIGTVTPIQYF
>TRBV23-1|TRBJ2-1|large
CASSQSLKGPTYNEQFF
>TRBV4-1|TRBJ2-5|medium-sized
CASSWAGGQETQYF
>TRBV5-5|TRBJ2-2|large
CASSLAEAGELFF
>TRBV2|TRBJ2-1|large
CASGDGGGNEQFF
>TRBV27|TRBJ1-1|few
CASSVTANTEAFF
>TRBV30|TRBJ2-3|large
CAWAHQGGYTDTQYF
>TRBV6-4|TRBJ2-1|large
CASSDSSGSYNEQFF
>TRBV28|TRBJ2-3|large
CASSSKTGETDTQYF
>TRBV12-3/TRBV12-4|TRBJ1-1|large
CASSLANTEAFF
>TRBV28|TRBJ2-3|NA
CASSSVSGTDTQYF
>TRBV11-2|TRBJ2-5|large
CASSLGAGGAETQYF
>TRBV4-2|TRBJ2-2|medium-sized
CASSPGTGDTGELFF
>TRBV2|TRBJ2-1|hyperexpanded
CASSETSGAYNEQFF
>TRBV28|TRBJ2-6|NA
CASCPLEDGANGLTF
>TRBV6-2/TRBV6-3|TRBJ2-5|large
CASSSPAGRRETQYF
>TRBV27|TRBJ2-7|large
CASSQPGTGIKQYF
>TRBV19|TRBJ2-7|large
CASSTAGTGTYEQYF
>TRBV24-1|TRBJ2-2|large
CATSDLTGDTGELFF
>TRBV4-2|TRBJ2-4|large
CASSQEGQGWNIQYF